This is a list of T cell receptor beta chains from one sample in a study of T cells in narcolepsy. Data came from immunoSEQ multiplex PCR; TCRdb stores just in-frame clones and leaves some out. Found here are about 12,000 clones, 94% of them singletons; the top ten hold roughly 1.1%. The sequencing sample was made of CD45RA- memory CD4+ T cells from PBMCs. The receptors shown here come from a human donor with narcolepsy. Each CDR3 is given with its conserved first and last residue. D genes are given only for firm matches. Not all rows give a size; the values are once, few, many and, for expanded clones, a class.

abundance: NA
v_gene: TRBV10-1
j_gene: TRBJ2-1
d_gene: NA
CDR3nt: TGCGCCAGCAGTGCCCAGGGCGATAGGCAGTTCTTC
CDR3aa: CASSAQGDRQFF

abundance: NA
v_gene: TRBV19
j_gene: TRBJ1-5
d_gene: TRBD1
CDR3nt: TGTGCCAGTAGTATCAGGGGGCGAGGGCAGCCCCAGCATTTT
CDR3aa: CASSIRGRGQPQHF

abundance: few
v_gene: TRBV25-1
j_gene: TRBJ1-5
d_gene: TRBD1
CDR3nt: TGTGCCAGCGGTCACAGGGGGTCGGGCAATCAGCCCCAGCATTTT
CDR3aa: CASGHRGSGNQPQHF

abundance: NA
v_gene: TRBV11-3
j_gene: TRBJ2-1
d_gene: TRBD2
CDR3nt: TGTGCCAGCAGCTTTCGGACTAGCGCCTACAATGAGCAGTTCTTC
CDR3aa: CASSFRTSAYNEQFF

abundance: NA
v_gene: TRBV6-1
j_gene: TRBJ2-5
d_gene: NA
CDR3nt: TGTGCCAGCAGTCTAAAAGAGACCCAGTACTTC
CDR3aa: CASSLKETQYF

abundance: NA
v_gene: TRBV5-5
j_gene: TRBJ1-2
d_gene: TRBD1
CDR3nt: TGTGCCAGCAGCTTCGAGGGACAGGGTTTGGGCTACACCTTC
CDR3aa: CASSFEGQGLGYTF

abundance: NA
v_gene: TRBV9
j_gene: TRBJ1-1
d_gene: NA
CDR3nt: TGTGCCAGCAGCATGACAGGAAGTAACACTGAAGCTTTCTTT
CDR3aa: CASSMTGSNTEAFF

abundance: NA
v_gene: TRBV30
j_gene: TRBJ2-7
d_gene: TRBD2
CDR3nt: TGTGCCTGGAGTGGAGCTAGCGGTTACTACGAGCAGTACTTC
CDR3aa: CAWSGASGYYEQYF

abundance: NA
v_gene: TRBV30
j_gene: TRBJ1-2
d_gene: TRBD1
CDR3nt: TGTGCCTGTTCCGAAGTACAGGGGCACAACTATGGCTACACCTTC
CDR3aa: CACSEVQGHNYGYTF

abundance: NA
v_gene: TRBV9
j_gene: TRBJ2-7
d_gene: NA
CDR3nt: TGTGCCAGCAGCGTGGCAGACTCCTACGAGCAGTACTTC
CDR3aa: CASSVADSYEQYF

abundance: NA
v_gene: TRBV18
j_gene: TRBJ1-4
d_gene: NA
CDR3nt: TGTGCCAGCTCACCGACCAGGGTTGGCGGTGAAAAACTGTTTTTT
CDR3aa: CASSPTRVGGEKLFF

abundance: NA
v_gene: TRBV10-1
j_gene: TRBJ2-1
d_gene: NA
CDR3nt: TGCGCCAGCAGTGTGCGTCAGGGGTACTACAATGAGCAGTTCTTC
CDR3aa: CASSVRQGYYNEQFF

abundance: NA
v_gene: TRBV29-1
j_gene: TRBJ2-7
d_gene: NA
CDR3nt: TGCAGCGTTGAGAGCTCCTACGAGCAGTACTTC
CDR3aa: CSVESSYEQYF

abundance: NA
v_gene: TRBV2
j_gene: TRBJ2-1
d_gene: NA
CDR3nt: TGTGCCAGCAGCAATACAGGGTTCAATGAGCAGTTCTTC
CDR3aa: CASSNTGFNEQFF

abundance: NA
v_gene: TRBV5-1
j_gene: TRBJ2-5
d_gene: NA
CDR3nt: TGCGCCAGCAGCCCCTGGGGGGCTGAGACCCAGTACTTC
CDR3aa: CASSPWGAETQYF

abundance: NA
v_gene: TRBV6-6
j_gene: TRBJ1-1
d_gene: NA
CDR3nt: TGTGCCAGCACCCCCAAACGATCTACTGAAGCTTTCTTT
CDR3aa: CASTPKRSTEAFF

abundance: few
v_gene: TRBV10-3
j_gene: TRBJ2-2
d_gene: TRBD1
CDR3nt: TGTGCCATCAGTACCGGGACAGGGAGGGGCACCGGGGAGCTGTTTTTT
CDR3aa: CAISTGTGRGTGELFF

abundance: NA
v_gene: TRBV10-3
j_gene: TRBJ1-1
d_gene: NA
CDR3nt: TGTGCCATCAGTGGGGTAGGGGACACTGAAGCTTTCTTT
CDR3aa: CAISGVGDTEAFF

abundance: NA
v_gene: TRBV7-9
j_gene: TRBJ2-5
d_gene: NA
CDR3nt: TGTGCCAGCAGCTTTATTAGCTCTGTGCAAGAGACCCAGTACTTC
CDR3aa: CASSFISSVQETQYF

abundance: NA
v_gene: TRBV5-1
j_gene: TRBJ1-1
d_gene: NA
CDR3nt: TGCGCCAGCAGCTTGGCTATTACTATGGGGAACACTGAAGCTTTCTTT
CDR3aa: CASSLAITMGNTEAFF

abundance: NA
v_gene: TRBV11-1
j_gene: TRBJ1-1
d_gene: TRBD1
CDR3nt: TGTGCCAGCAGTCCAGGGGGCGCCGCTGAAGCTTTCTTT
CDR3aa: CASSPGGAAEAFF

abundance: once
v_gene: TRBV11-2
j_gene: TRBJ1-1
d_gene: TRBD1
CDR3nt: TGTGCCAGCAGCCCCGACAGGGTGCAGGCTTTCTTT
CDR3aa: CASSPDRVQAFF

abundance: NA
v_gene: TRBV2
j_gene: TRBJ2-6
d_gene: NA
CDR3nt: TGTGCCAGCAGTGGAGATTTCGGGGCCAACGTCCTGACTTTC
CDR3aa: CASSGDFGANVLTF

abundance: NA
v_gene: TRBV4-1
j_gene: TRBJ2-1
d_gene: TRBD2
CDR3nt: TGCGCCAGCAGCCAAGACAGCGGGAGGAGCAATGAGCAGTTCTTC
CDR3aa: CASSQDSGRSNEQFF

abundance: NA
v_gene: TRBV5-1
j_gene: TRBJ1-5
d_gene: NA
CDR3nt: TGCGCCAGCAGCCCCAGGGGTCAGGGGCAGCCCCAGCATTTT
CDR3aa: CASSPRGQGQPQHF

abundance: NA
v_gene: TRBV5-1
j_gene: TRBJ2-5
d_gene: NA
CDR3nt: TGCGCCAGCAGCCCAGGAGGTCGACAAGAGACCCAGTACTTC
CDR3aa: CASSPGGRQETQYF

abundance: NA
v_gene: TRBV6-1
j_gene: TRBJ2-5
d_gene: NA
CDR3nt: TGTGCCAGCACCCTAGGGGGGGGGCTAGGGGAGACCCAGTACTTC
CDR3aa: CASTLGGGLGETQYF

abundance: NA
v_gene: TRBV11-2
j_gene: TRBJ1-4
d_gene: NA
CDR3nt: TGTGCCAGCAGCCCAGGGAGGGATTCAAGTGAAAAACTGTTTTTT
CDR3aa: CASSPGRDSSEKLFF

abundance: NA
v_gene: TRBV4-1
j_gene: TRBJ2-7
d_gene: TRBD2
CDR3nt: TGCGCCAGCAGCCAAGCTAGCGGTACTTACGAGCAGTACTTC
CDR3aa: CASSQASGTYEQYF

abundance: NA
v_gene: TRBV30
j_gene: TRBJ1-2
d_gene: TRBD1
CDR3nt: TGTGCCTGGAGCTCCCTGAGGGGGCGATTCTACACCTTC
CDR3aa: CAWSSLRGRFYTF

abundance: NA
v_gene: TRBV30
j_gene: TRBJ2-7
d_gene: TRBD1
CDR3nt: TGTGCCTGGGGGACAGGGAGCTCCTACGAGCAGTACTTC
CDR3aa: CAWGTGSSYEQYF

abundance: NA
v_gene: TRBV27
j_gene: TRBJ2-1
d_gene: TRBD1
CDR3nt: TGTGCCAGCAGTGGGCAGACAGGGCCCACCTACAATGAGCAGTTCTTC
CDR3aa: CASSGQTGPTYNEQFF

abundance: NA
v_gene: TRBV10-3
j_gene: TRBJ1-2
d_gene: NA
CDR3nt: TGTGCCATCAGTGAGATCAGGGGCAGGGGCTACACCTTC
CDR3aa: CAISEIRGRGYTF

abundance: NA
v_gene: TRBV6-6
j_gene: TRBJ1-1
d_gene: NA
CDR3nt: TGTGCCAGCAGCCGGACAGAAGCCTTGAACACTGAAGCTTTCTTT
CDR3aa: CASSRTEALNTEAFF

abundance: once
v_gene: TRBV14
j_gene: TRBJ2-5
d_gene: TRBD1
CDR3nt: TGTGCCAGCAGCCAAGAAAGGACTTGGGACAGCGGCCAAGAGACCCAGTACTTC
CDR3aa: CASSQERTWDSGQETQYF

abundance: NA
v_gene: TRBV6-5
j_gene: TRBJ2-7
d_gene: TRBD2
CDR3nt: TGTGCCAGTAGCGGGGCCTACGAGCAGTACTTC
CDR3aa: CASSGAYEQYF

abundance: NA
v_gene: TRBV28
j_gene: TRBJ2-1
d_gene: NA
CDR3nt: TGTGCCAGCAGTCAGACGGAAAGCGCTACTGAGCAGTTCTTC
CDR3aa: CASSQTESATEQFF

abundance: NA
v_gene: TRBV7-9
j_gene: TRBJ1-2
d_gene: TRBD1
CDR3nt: TGTGCCAGCAGCTTAGGGACAGGGGCCACCTATGGCTACACCTTC
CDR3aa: CASSLGTGATYGYTF

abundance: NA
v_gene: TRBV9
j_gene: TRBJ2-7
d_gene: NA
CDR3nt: TGTGCCAGCAGCGTAACGACGGGTGACTCCTACGAGCAGTACTTC
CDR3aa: CASSVTTGDSYEQYF

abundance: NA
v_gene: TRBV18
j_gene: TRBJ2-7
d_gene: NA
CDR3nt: TGTGCCAGCTCACCCACAGCGAATTACGAGCAGTACTTC
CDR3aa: CASSPTANYEQYF

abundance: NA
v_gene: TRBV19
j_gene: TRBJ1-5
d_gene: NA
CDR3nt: TGTGCCAGTAGTATAGGGGGGCTCGGCAATCAGCCCCAGCATTTT
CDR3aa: CASSIGGLGNQPQHF

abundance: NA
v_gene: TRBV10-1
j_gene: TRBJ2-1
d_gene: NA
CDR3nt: TGCGCCAGCAGCCAGGGCAATGAGCAGTTCTTC
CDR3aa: CASSQGNEQFF

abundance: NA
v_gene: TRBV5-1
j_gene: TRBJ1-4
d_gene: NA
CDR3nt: TGCGCCAGCAGCTTACAGACTGGGGAAAAACTGTTTTTT
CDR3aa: CASSLQTGEKLFF

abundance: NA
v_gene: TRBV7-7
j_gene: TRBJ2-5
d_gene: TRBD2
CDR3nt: TGTGCCAGCAGCTCAGGAGGACTAGCGACAAGAGGCCCCCAAGAGACCCAGTACTTC
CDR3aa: CASSSGGLATRGPQETQYF

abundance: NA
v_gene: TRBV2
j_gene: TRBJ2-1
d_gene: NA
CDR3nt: TGTGCCAGCAGTGAAGCGCCCGCAGGAGCCTACAATGAGCAGTTCTTC
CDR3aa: CASSEAPAGAYNEQFF

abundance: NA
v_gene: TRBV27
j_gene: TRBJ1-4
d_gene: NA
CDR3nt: TGTGCCAGCGGAATACCAGGGTGGGCTAATGAAAAACTGTTTTTT
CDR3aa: CASGIPGWANEKLFF

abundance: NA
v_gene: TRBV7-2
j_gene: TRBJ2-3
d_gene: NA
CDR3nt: TGTGCCAGCAGCTTAGACCCCCGCTCGGCTACGCAGTATTTT
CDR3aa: CASSLDPRSATQYF

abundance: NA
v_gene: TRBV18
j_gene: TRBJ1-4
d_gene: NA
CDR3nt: TGTGCCAGCTCACTCCGGGACGGTAATTATGAAAAACTGTTTTTT
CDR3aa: CASSLRDGNYEKLFF

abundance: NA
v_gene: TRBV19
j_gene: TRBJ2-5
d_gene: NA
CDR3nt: TGTGCCAGTTGCCGATCGGGATCCTTACAAGAGACCCAGTACTTC
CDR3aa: CASCRSGSLQETQYF

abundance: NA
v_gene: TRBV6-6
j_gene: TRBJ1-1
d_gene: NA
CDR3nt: TGTGCCAGCATCACCGTCCAGGGAATAGAAGCTTTCTTT
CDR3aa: CASITVQGIEAFF

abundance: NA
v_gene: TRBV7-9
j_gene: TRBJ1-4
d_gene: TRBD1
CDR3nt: TGTGCCAGCAGCTCTCCTTGGGGACAGAACAACCCTAATGAAAAACTGTTTTTT
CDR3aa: CASSSPWGQNNPNEKLFF

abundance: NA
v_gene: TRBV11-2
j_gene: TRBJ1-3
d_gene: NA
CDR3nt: TGTGCCAGCAGACAAGCGGGTAGGGTCTCTGGAAACACCATATATTTT
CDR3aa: CASRQAGRVSGNTIYF

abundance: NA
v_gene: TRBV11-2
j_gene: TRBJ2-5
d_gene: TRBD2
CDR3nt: TGTGCCAGCAGCTTAGCGGGAGGGCCAACATACTTC
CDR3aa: CASSLAGGPTYF